This paragraph reports one TCR beta chain. Its antigen is not identified. The data originate from a study of shared clonotypes between healthy human individuals. Each subset's genomic DNA was split evenly across several immunoSEQ plates. The method was immunoSEQ multiplex PCR; TCRdb's version includes in-frame clones alone and lacks a portion of them. This sample yields about 1.1 million clones, of which 75% to 80% are seen a single time; 0.6% to 0.75% belongs to the top ten. The germline V gene encodes CDR1 WNHNN and CDR2 SYGVQD (reference sequence). Deletions cut 0 bases from V and 4 bases from J, with 9 bases between. CDR3 length equals 14 residues. Findings and caveats of the study: Estimated richness values were generally larger in naive subsets than in memory subsets.

The genes are TRBV10-1 and TRBJ2-5, with no clear D. Sequenced sample: memory CD4+ T cells from PBMCs. Indicated subset: CD45RA-negative fraction. This receptor was identified in a man between 18 and 29 years old in good health. Some clones in this sample may be carry-over from other donors' samples. The CDR3 is CASSESYVGETQYF. The CDR3 region has the DNA TGCGCCAGCAGTGAGTCGTACGTAGGAGAGACCCAGTACTTC.